This T cell receptor (beta chain) was captured by sequencing in a study of cytomegalovirus exposure and HLA in healthy donors. It was with 60 Vbeta and 13 Jbeta primers that the PCR ran. Sequencing was performed with immunoSEQ multiplex PCR; in TCRdb, only in-frame clones are kept and a portion is missing. The data hold over 200,000 clones, with approximately 80% observed a single time. This clone has just one count. Its antigen is currently unknown. This CDR3 is 15 amino acids long. V trimming: 5 bases; J trimming: 2 bases; junction bases outside the gene matches: 4. Germline assignment: CDR1 SNHLY and CDR2 FYNNEI. Study-level results: Some V segments (TRBV6-2 and TRBV6-3 among them) were excluded as indistinguishable. The study recorded 160 or so TCR beta chains that were cytomegalovirus-associated.

V is TRBV2 and J is TRBJ2-7, with 12 positions matching TRBD1. The sequencing input was PBMCs. The sequence derives from a male donor in good health and CMV-seronegative. The CDR3 loop reads CASSSGDRGPYEQYF. The CDR3 nucleotides read TGTGCCAGCAGTAGCGGGGACAGGGGGCCCTACGAGCAGTACTTC. The full variable domain, in which reference TRBV2 and TRBJ2-7 provide the parts outside the CDR3, is EPEVTQTPSHQVTQMGQEVILRCVPISNHLYFYWYRQILGQKVEFLVSFYNNEISEKSEIFDDQFSVERPDGSNFTLKIRSTKLEDSAMYFCASSSGDRGPYEQYFGPGTRLTVT.